This T cell receptor beta chain comes out of a study of T cells after yellow fever vaccination. The authors made TCR cDNA by 5'RACE template switching, adding a universal primer site and UMIs. TCRdb called the 5' RACE reads again in MiXCR, with one record for every CDR3 protein. Of some 560,000 distinct CDR3 sequences listed, 15% to 20% are singletons. CDR1 and CDR2 (germline): SGHKS, YYEKEE (reference sequence). The V end lost 2 bases, the J end lost 8 bases, and 13 bases lay between the germline ends. The CDR3 contains 13 residues. General study results and limits: Weaker, the secondary response peaked sooner, at day 5 versus 15. The appearance of a small share of clonotypes in both CD4 and CD8 compartments was observed.

Of note for this clonotype: As yet, its antigen is unknown.

This clonotype was sampled from a man younger than 45 who received the YFV17D yellow fever vaccine. Material: PBMCs, obtained 15 days after the yellow fever booster vaccination. The chain recombines TRBV5-5 with TRBJ1-2; no definite D call. The CDR3 DNA reads TGTGCCAGCAGCTTAATGTCTGGAGAGGGCTACACCTTC. Its protein product is CASSLMSGEGYTF.